These 27 T cell receptor beta chains share one sample of origin, sequenced in a study of T cells in Graves' hyperthyroidism and ophthalmopathy. RNA transcripts were the template for amplifying TCR beta CDR3 regions. Using the HTBI primer set, a first-round RT-PCR was run on the TCR CDR3. TCRdb processed the multiplex PCR reads anew with MiXCR; each CDR3 protein has one entry. The table shows approximately 600,000 distinct CDR3 sequences, with less than 25% occurring only once. The sequencing input was blood. Every receptor here comes from a man younger than 40 with Graves' ophthalmopathy.

The chain has TRBV4-1 and TRBJ2-2, with 7 bases matching TRBD1. Trimming at V came to 0 bases and at J to 6 bases, leaving 4 bases not matched to a gene. Germline CDR1 MGHRA, CDR2 YSYEKL. CDR3 length: 15 amino acids. CDR3 sequence (DNA): TGCGCCAGCAGCCAAGATCGACAGGGTTCCGGGGAGCTGTTTTTT. Residues: CASSQDRQGSGELFF.

The chain links TRBV6-5 to TRBJ2-3; D possibly corresponds to TRBD2 (5 bases). V lost 0 bases and J lost 0, with 7 bases in between. The CDR3 runs 15 residues. From germline, CDR1 is MNHEY and CDR2 SVGAGI. The CDR3: CASSYSRRSTDTQYF. The CDR3 DNA reads TGTGCCAGCAGTTACTCGAGGAGGAGCACAGATACGCAGTATTTT.

Ten or more counts support this clonotype. J is TRBJ2-7 and V is TRBV5-1; 9 bases are a match to TRBD2. The CDR3 loop spans 18 amino acids. The germline gives CDR1 SGHRS, CDR2 YFSETQ. V dropped 3 bases and J dropped 3; count of bases not matched to a gene: 16. The CDR3 loop reads CASSSTTTIAGADYEQYF. The CDR3 DNA is TGCGCCAGCAGCTCGACGACCACGATAGCGGGAGCTGACTACGAGCAGTACTTC.

There are many counts of this clonotype. V is TRBV7-9 and J is TRBJ1-2; no reliable D call. Germline V CDR1 and CDR2: SEHNR, FQNEAQ (reference sequence). Deletions cut 1 base from V and 10 bases from J, with 16 bases between. The CDR3 is made up of 14 amino acids. The CDR3 nucleotides read TGTGCCAGCAGCTTAGAAGGACCTCCCCTATCCTACACCTTC. It yields the protein CASSLEGPPLSYTF.

The rearrangement links TRBV15 to TRBJ2-1; D is possibly TRBD1 (5 bases). The CDR3 sequence is 15 residues long. Trimming removed 0 bases from V and 6 bases from J, with 12 bases in between. The germline V gene encodes CDR1 LNHNV and CDR2 YYDKDF (reference sequence). The CDR3 spells CATSRDQGSGNEQFF. The CDR3 DNA reads TGTGCCACCAGCAGAGACCAGGGATCGGGCAATGAGCAGTTCTTC.

This clonotype was observed at least ten times. The chain links TRBV3-1 to TRBJ2-2, with 10 bases matching TRBD1. CDR1 LGHDT and CDR2 YNNKEL come from the germline V gene (reference sequence). V gave up 4 bases and J gave up 7 bases; unmatched junction bases: 3. The CDR3 runs to 14 residues. CDR3 loop: CASSPDRGIGELFF. Written as DNA, the CDR3 is TGTGCCAGCAGCCCGGACAGGGGGATCGGGGAGCTGTTTTTT. Full variable domain (remainder filled in from reference TRBV3-1 and TRBJ2-2): DTAVSQTPKYLVTQMGNDKSIKCEQNLGHDTMYWYKQDSKKFLKIMFSYNNKELIINETVPNRFSPKSPDKAHLNLHINSLELGDSAVYFCASSPDRGIGELFFGEGSRLTVL.

The chain carries TRBV2 and TRBJ2-5; TRBD1 agrees at 7 bases. CDR3 length: 11 amino acids. In germline, CDR1 is SNHLY, CDR2 FYNNEI. V lost 1 base to trimming and J lost 14 bases; unmatched junction nucleotides: 4. CDR3 sequence reads: CASSEGQGLYF. DNA of the CDR3: TGTGCCAGCAGTGAAGGACAGGGCTTATACTTC.

This clonotype was picked up many times. The V call is TRBV2, the J call TRBJ2-6, with 8 bases identical to TRBD2. V dropped 6 bases and J dropped 0; count of bases not matched to a gene: 4. Germline assignment: CDR1 SNHLY and CDR2 FYNNEI. The CDR3 covers 16 residues. Here the CDR3 reads CASRGLGSSGANVLTF. The CDR3 region has the DNA TGTGCCAGCAGGGGACTAGGGAGCTCTGGGGCCAACGTCCTGACTTTC.

The DNA for the CDR3 is TGTGCCAGCAGTTTACAGCGGGAGAACGAGCAGTACTTC. Protein sequence: CASSLQRENEQYF. This sequence joins TRBV27 and TRBJ2-7, with 8 bases aligning to TRBD2. CDR1 and CDR2 (germline): MNHEY, SMNVEV (reference sequence). V trimming: 2 bases; J trimming: 5 bases; junction bases outside the gene matches: 2. This CDR3 spans 13 amino acids.

The V and J genes are TRBV10-3 and TRBJ2-1; D uncertain. The V end lost 4 bases, the J end lost 7 bases, and 5 bases lay between the germline ends. Germline V CDR1 and CDR2: ENHRY, SYGVKD. The CDR3 consists of 11 residues. CDR3 in amino acids: CAISVVNEQFF. The CDR3 DNA follows: TGTGCCATCAGTGTAGTGAATGAGCAGTTCTTC.

A few counts support this clonotype. V is TRBV9 and J is TRBJ2-7; a possible D gene is TRBD1 (6 bases). Germline CDR1 SGDLS, CDR2 YYNGEE. The CDR3 has 13 residues. V was pared by 3 bases and J by 3 bases, with 10 bases between. DNA for the CDR3: TGTGCCAGCAGCGCCGCGGACAGCTACGAGCAGTACTTC. It codes for CASSAADSYEQYF.

V usage is TRBV7-9 and J usage is TRBJ2-1; TRBD2 matches 16 bases. From germline, CDR1 is SEHNR and CDR2 FQNEAQ (reference sequence). The CDR3 covers 20 residues. The J segment lost 3 bases and the V segment lost 7 bases, leaving 15 bases of the junction unmatched. The CDR3 is CASNPSEGTSGRAFYNEQFF. The CDR3 DNA reads TGTGCCAGCAACCCTTCCGAAGGGACTAGCGGGAGGGCCTTCTACAATGAGCAGTTCTTC.

This clonotype was seen only a few times. The chain joins TRBV4-1 to TRBJ2-1; TRBD2 is a possible D gene (6 bases). This CDR3 is 15 amino acids long. Between the trimmed V and J ends, which lost 0 bases and 9 bases, there was a span of 15 bases. CDR1 and CDR2 from the germline V gene are MGHRA and YSYEKL. CDR3 coding DNA: TGCGCCAGCAGCCAAGAGATCGGGAGTTACGGTGAGCAGTTCTTC. It codes for CASSQEIGSYGEQFF.

The CDR3 sequence: CATSFPGLAGGPRDTQYF. CDR3 nucleotide sequence: TGTGCCACCAGCTTCCCGGGACTAGCGGGAGGCCCTAGGGATACGCAGTATTTT. V is TRBV24-1 and J is TRBJ2-3, with 15 bases fitting TRBD2. This CDR3 region has 18 residues. The germline V gene encodes CDR1 KGHDR and CDR2 SFDVKD. Trimming at V came to 7 bases and at J to 6 bases, leaving 13 bases not matched to a gene.

To note about this clonotype: The junction shows a germline mismatch at one end, possibly a read error. The gene calls are TRBV7-2 and TRBJ2-2, with D possibly called TRBD1 or TRBD2 (5 bases each). Germline V gives CDR1 SGHTA, CDR2 FQGNSA. The CDR3 covers 14 residues. The CDR3: CASSLATDTGELSF. The CDR3 DNA is TGTGCCAGCAGCTTAGCGACAGATACCGGGGAGCTGTCTTTT.

This clonotype was found a few times. The rearrangement links TRBV28 to TRBJ1-4; no reliable D call. Germline V lookup: CDR1 MDHEN, CDR2 SYDVKM. V was trimmed by 2 bases and J by 7 bases, leaving 14 bases between them. The CDR3 totals 15 residues. CDR3 protein: CASSLRTRGSEKLFF. The CDR3 DNA follows: TGTGCCAGCAGTTTACGGACGAGAGGGTCTGAAAAACTGTTTTTT.

The table lists this clonotype with a few counts. The chain links TRBV30 to TRBJ1-2; 7 bases map to TRBD1. CDR1 GTSNPN and CDR2 SVGIG come from the germline V gene (reference sequence). V shed 3 bases, J shed 4 bases, and the junction held 8 bases outside the gene matches. The CDR3 runs 14 residues. The CDR3 DNA reads as TGTGCCTGGAGCCCGATCGGGACAGTCTATGGCTACACCTTC. This encodes CAWSPIGTVYGYTF.

This chain uses TRBV6-2 or TRBV6-3 with TRBJ2-2; D ambiguous. Germline V gene sequence: CDR1 MNHEY, CDR2 SVGEGT. CDR3 length: 14 residues. V lost 0 bases and J lost 5, with 7 bases in between. The DNA of the CDR3 is TGTGCCAGCAGTTACTCAACGTGGACCGGGGAGCTGTTTTTT. As protein: CASSYSTWTGELFF.

Worth noting for this clonotype: Sequence at one end of the junction differs from germline and may be a read error. J is TRBJ1-5 and V is TRBV7-2; no clear D. Germline values: CDR1 SGHTA, CDR2 FQGNSA. The CDR3 consists of 14 residues. As DNA, the CDR3 is TGTGCCAGCAGGTTAGGGTCGGGGAATCAGCCCCAGCATTTT. Protein product: CASRLGSGNQPQHF.

This clonotype came up a few times. This rearrangement joins TRBV5-1 to TRBJ1-1, with D hard to call. The CDR3 spans 13 residues. V dropped 3 bases and J dropped 0 bases, with 6 bases sitting between them. Germline-derived CDR1 and CDR2 are SGHRS and YFSETQ. The CDR3 region has the DNA TGCGCCAGCAGCTACCAGGTGAACACTGAAGCTTTCTTT. It codes for CASSYQVNTEAFF.

This clonotype was counted a few times. This chain uses TRBV29-1 with TRBJ2-7; D is ambiguous. The CDR3 is 12 residues long. V gave up 4 bases and J gave up 3 bases, with 10 bases separating them. The germline V gene encodes CDR1 SQVTM and CDR2 ANQGSEA. This chain's CDR3 is CSVGSDVYEQYF. CDR3 nucleotides: TGCAGCGTTGGTTCAGATGTCTACGAGCAGTACTTC.

The genes are TRBV6-5 and TRBJ2-7; D gene unclear. Trimming took off 0 bases at V and 4 bases at J, with 13 bases between the two ends. The V gene's germline CDR1 is MNHEY and CDR2 SVGAGI. This CDR3 spans 15 amino acids. CDR3: CASSYSRLARYEQYF. As DNA, the CDR3 is TGTGCCAGCAGTTACTCCCGACTGGCGAGGTACGAGCAGTACTTC.

This chain connects TRBV19 to TRBJ2-1, with 9 bases fitting TRBD2. V shed 4 bases, J shed 0 bases, and the junction held 7 bases outside the gene matches. Germline CDR1 reads LNHDA; CDR2 reads SQIVND (reference sequence). CDR3 length: 17 residues. The CDR3 region has the DNA TGTGCCAGTAGTAAGACTAGCGGTCCTCTCTCCTACAATGAGCAGTTCTTC. Translated: CASSKTSGPLSYNEQFF. The full variable domain, in which reference TRBV19 and TRBJ2-1 provide the parts outside the CDR3, is DGGITQSPKYLFRKEGQNVTLSCEQNLNHDAMYWYRQDPGQGLRLIYYSQIVNDFQKGDIAEGYSVSREKKESFPLTVTSAQKNPTAFYLCASSKTSGPLSYNEQFFGPGTRLTVL.

V gene TRBV27 combines with J gene TRBJ2-5; 8 bases are a match to TRBD1. V lost 2 bases to trimming and J lost 4 bases; unmatched junction nucleotides: 15. The CDR3 sequence is 18 residues long. Germline V gene lookup returns CDR1 MNHEY and CDR2 SMNVEV (reference sequence). The chain's CDR3 is CASSLKAPRDRGSETQYF. CDR3 bases: TGTGCCAGCAGTTTAAAGGCCCCCCGCGACAGGGGTTCAGAGACCCAGTACTTC.

V is TRBV4-1 and J is TRBJ1-5; D is undetermined. This CDR3 region has 15 residues. Per the germline V gene, CDR1 is MGHRA and CDR2 is YSYEKL. V lost 1 base and J lost 2, with 9 bases in between. CDR3 amino acids: CASSQANVGNQPQHF. CDR3 nucleotides: TGCGCCAGCAGCCAAGCAAATGTGGGCAATCAGCCCCAGCATTTT.

V and J are TRBV6-5 and TRBJ2-7; 8 nucleotides agree with TRBD2. This CDR3 is 17 amino acids long. Germline loops: CDR1 MNHEY, CDR2 SVGAGI. J was trimmed by 2 bases and V by 3 bases; bases with no gene match: 12. The CDR3 loop reads CASSYSGAGGATYEQYF. Written as DNA, the CDR3 is TGTGCCAGCAGTTATAGTGGGGCGGGAGGTGCGACCTACGAGCAGTACTTC.

This clonotype was seen more than once but under ten times. The chain joins TRBV20-1 to TRBJ1-3; no firm D call. Germline assignment: CDR1 DFQATT and CDR2 SNEGSKA (reference sequence). The CDR3 consists of 11 residues. V lost 5 bases and J lost 4, with 6 bases in between. The CDR3 loop is CSAPRGNTIYF. The DNA of the CDR3 is TGCAGTGCTCCGAGGGGAAACACCATATATTTT.